These T cell receptor beta chains were read from a single sample in a study of T cell changes during pregnancy in multiple sclerosis. TCRdb's copy holds only in-frame clones and misses some; the assay was immunoSEQ multiplex PCR. The sample shows about 98,000 clones, around 90% of them seen only once. Here the sequenced sample was peripheral blood, taken after pregnancy. The receptors were gathered from a female donor in good health, enrolled as a control in a pregnancy study. Both conserved end residues are part of each CDR3.

>TRBJ2-1|TRBV28
CASSQQGLVLVLNEQFF
>TRBJ1-6|TRBV5-1
CASSLDATSPLHF
>TRBJ2-7|TRBV5-6
CASSLEASGLNYEQYF
>TRBJ2-7|TRBV28
CATLDRYSYEQYF
>TRBJ2-3|TRBV2
CASSGLIGATSTDTQYF
>TRBJ2-5|TRBV9
CASSVTRDFPQYF
>TRBJ1-2|TRBV6-5
CASSYSVGHAGGYTF
>TRBJ2-7|TRBV5-4
CASSTTGSSYEQYF
>TRBJ1-1|TRBV7-9
CASSLRRRGRNTEAFF
>TRBJ1-1|TRBV19
CASRMGGSRYNMAAFF
>TRBJ2-1|TRBV7-6
CASSPQNEQFF
>TRBJ2-5|TRBV5-6
CASRPWTGWETQYF
>TRBJ2-7|TRBV14
CASRQTSESYEQYF
>TRBJ1-3|TRBV7-9
CASSQNQVEGSGNTIYF
>TRBJ2-3|TRBV30
CAWSVAVGEGYTDTQYF
>TRBJ2-7|TRBV13
CASSLGLNPSVVQYF
>TRBJ2-4|TRBV1
CTGNSGQTYNIQYF
>TRBJ2-7|TRBV27
CASSPQGINEQYF
>TRBJ1-2|TRBV2
CATAPGQGVKGTF
>TRBJ2-7|TRBV7-8
CASTAGDRGTYEQYF
>TRBJ2-5|TRBV7-2
CASSLAGGSQETQYF
>TRBJ2-5|TRBV6-4
CASSDSNGGGALETQYF
>TRBJ2-1|TRBV15
CATSREGGADEQFF
>TRBJ1-2|TRBV7-2
CASSLGQVQRVTF
>TRBJ2-7|TRBV7-9
CASKKRSGREQYF
>TRBJ1-5|TRBV7-2
CASSPGGTGGKGNQPQHF
>TRBJ2-5|TRBV5-6
CASSLLPATGETQYF
>TRBJ2-7|TRBV5-4
CASSSGTGAREQYF
>TRBJ2-7|TRBV28
CASSLQGYTYEQYF
>TRBJ1-2|TRBV14
CASSQGADYGYTF
>TRBJ1-1|TRBV2
CASKEVTEAFF
>TRBJ2-3|TRBV6-1
CASSEADGGGTQYF
>TRBJ2-1|TRBV11-2
CASSLGLLLGEQFF
>NA|TRBV4-2
CASSQDWDTGGYYEQYF
>TRBJ2-7|TRBV5-1
CASTLGVGTSGSGEQYF
>TRBJ2-3|TRBV15
CASRTSGADTQYF
>TRBJ1-6|TRBV5-1
CASSLARRTYNSPLHF
>TRBJ2-3|TRBV6-5
CASTAGTGDTQYF
>TRBJ2-5|TRBV5-1
CASSLTGEETQYF
>TRBJ2-1|TRBV11-2
CASSPTSGVYNEQFF
>TRBJ2-7|TRBV6-1
CASPGTGVDEQYF
>TRBJ2-3|TRBV4-1
CASSQEPGGMWTDTQYF
>TRBJ1-1|TRBV7-2
CASSLTSRGTEAFF
>TRBJ1-3|TRBV11-2
CASSAPGSGNTIYF
>TRBJ2-1|TRBV7-8
CASSLRPGQGKNEQFF
>TRBJ1-1|TRBV5-1
CASSIRTREAEAFF
>TRBJ2-1|TRBV6-5
CASSYVLALSYNEQFF
>TRBJ1-1|TRBV6-1
CASRRGTNTEAFF
>TRBJ2-5|TRBV18
CASSAGTSGALRETQYF
>TRBJ2-5|TRBV2
CASSEAPRGGGGTQYF
>TRBJ1-1|TRBV27
CASKLRQGKNTEAFF
>TRBJ2-5|TRBV2
CASSDYRVRQETQYF
>TRBJ1-1|TRBV7-8
CASSPRTLLADTEAFF
>TRBJ2-1|TRBV5-4
CASSLIGNEQFF
>TRBJ2-1|TRBV7-9
CASSQSESSYNEQFF
>TRBJ2-3|TRBV14
CASSPLAGGSTDTQYF
>TRBJ2-7|TRBV25-1
CASSAGTGGYEQYF
>TRBJ2-3|TRBV7-8
CASSAQTTSTDTQYF
>TRBJ2-1|TRBV2
CASRQGLAASYNEQFF